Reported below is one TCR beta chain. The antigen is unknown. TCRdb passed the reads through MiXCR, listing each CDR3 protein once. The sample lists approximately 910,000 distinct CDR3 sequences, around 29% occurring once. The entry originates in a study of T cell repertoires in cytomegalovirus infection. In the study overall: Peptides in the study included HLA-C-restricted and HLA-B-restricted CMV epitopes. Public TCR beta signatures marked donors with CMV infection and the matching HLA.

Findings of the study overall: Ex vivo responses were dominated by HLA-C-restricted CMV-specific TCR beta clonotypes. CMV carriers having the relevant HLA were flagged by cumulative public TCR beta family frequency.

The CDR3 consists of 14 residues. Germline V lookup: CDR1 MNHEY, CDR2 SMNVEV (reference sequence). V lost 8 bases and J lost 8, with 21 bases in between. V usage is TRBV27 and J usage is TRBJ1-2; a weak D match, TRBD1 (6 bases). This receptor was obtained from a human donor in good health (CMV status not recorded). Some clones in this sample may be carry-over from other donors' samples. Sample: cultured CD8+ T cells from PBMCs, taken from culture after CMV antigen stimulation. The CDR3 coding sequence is TGTGCCAGCGCTTGGGTGGGGGGCTTAGGAGGCTACACCTTC. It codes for CASAWVGGLGGYTF.